This T cell receptor beta chain was found in a study of T cell responses to AZD1222 COVID-19 vaccine. Repertoires were generated with immunoSEQ multiplex PCR, while TCRdb's copy carries only in-frame clones and drops some. This sample has around 150,000 clones, with approximately 90% found just once. This clone was recorded once. Its specificity is not known. Findings and caveats of the study: White British ancestry dominated among donors, who included more females, and clonal diversity was possibly underestimated. Two AZD1222 doses significantly raised spike-specific TCR breadth and depth over controls. Only 5 or 6 individuals given AZD1222 were seropositive at baseline.

Sample: peripheral blood, taken on day 0 of AZD1222 vaccination. The TCR originated in an adult in good health.

The CDR3: CASRGGQDNEKLFF. The CDR3, as DNA: TGTGCCAGCCGTGGGGGCCAAGATAATGAAAAACTGTTTTTT. The V and J genes are TRBV19 and TRBJ1-4, with D perhaps TRBD1 (6 bases). From germline, CDR1 is LNHDA and CDR2 SQIVND (reference sequence). Trimming pared 9 bases from V and 4 bases from J, leaving 15 bases between. This CDR3 region has 14 residues.